This is a list of T cell receptor beta chains from one sample in a study of blood T cell repertoires in COVID-19. Libraries were prepared by immunoSEQ multiplex PCR; TCRdb keeps only in-frame clonotypes and omits some of them. The sample holds about 280,000 clones, around 90% seen once. Sequencing used PBMCs or T cells enriched from blood (not recorded which). Receptor source: a woman aged 18-35 years with acute COVID-19. CDR3s leave out the opening cysteine and the closing phenylalanine or tryptophan.

v_call	j_call	cdr3_aa
TRBV6-5	TRBJ2-7	ASSYSRLGGSYEQY
TRBV7-9	TRBJ1-2	ASSADFFYT
TRBV7-3	TRBJ2-1	ASSLQATTGRSYNEQF
TRBV6-4	TRBJ2-1	ASSEVAGTYNEQF
TRBV6-5	TRBJ1-3	ASILSGRENTIY
TRBV20-1	TRBJ1-1	SGAGNTEAF
TRBV19	TRBJ2-6	ASSMNPGGGANVLT
TRBV5-8	TRBJ2-1	ASSLDGRGSYNEQF
TRBV5-5	TRBJ1-1	ASSLGGAGGEAF
TRBV4-1	TRBJ2-7	ASSQDSGGYEQY
TRBV28	TRBJ1-1	ASHTIGLVTEAF
TRBV19	TRBJ1-5	ASRQDRASNQPQH
TRBV28	TRBJ2-1	ASCTGQPYNEQF
TRBV18	TRBJ1-5	ASSQDSHSNQPQH
TRBV30	TRBJ1-4	AWTPGRQKLF
TRBV9	TRBJ1-4	ASSPRTPRSGEKLF
TRBV28	TRBJ1-4	ASSFFWEQGGIGEKLF
TRBV4-2	TRBJ2-1	ASSQPTPSYNEQF
TRBV24-1	TRBJ1-5	ATSDLGTAEPQH
TRBV3-1/TRBV3-2	TRBJ2-3	ASSQDIGDSRTDTQY
TRBV24-1	TRBJ2-3	ATSDGGLTDTQY
TRBV7-2	TRBJ1-3	ASSLWAAGAGNTIY
TRBV6-5	TRBJ1-4	ASSYSHSIGPEKLF
TRBV2	TRBJ2-1	ASRDDRGEQF
TRBV6-2/TRBV6-3	TRBJ2-5	ASSYSGTSRETQY
TRBV5-6	TRBJ1-1	ASSRLDRTNTEAF
TRBV4-3	TRBJ2-1	ASSQELAGGPSEQF
TRBV11-3	TRBJ1-5	ARGLISNQPQH
TRBV4-1	TRBJ2-7	ASSKGLAGTYEQY
TRBV2	TRBJ2-2	ASSRLAGNTGELF
TRBV6-5	TRBJ1-2	ASSPTGNYGYT
TRBV6-2/TRBV6-3	TRBJ2-5	ASSYVGTPQETQY
TRBV7-3	TRBJ2-1	ASRDRGDGNEQF
TRBV4-3	TRBJ1-6	ASSQDPRQSPLH
TRBV5-4	TRBJ2-1	ASSNVRTSGQYNEQF
TRBV15	TRBJ1-4	ATSPTGGEKLF
TRBV5-1	TRBJ2-1	ASSLTGTSGNNEQF
TRBV3-1/TRBV3-2	TRBJ2-3	ASSQSGYTDTQY
TRBV5-1	TRBJ1-2	ASTGREIGGYT
TRBV2	TRBJ1-6	ASSLDRGSAFSPLH
TRBV6-2/TRBV6-3	TRBJ1-5	ASSYSDGVGQPQH
TRBV29-1	TRBJ2-1	SVEARLASNEQF
TRBV27	TRBJ1-2	ASSLSRQGVGYT
TRBV5-1	TRBJ2-5	ATNPTGRETQY